This T cell receptor (beta chain) was captured by sequencing in a study of blood T cell repertoires in COVID-19. Profiled with immunoSEQ multiplex PCR; TCRdb holds only in-frame clones, not every one. The sample lists about 50,000 clones; around 92% were seen once. The CDR3 is made up of 15 amino acids. V was cut by 4 bases and J by 7 bases, with 21 bases left in between. Germline CDR1 GTSNPN, CDR2 SVGIG (reference sequence). Sequencing was carried out using peripheral blood. This receptor was taken from a man aged 50 or older with active COVID-19. This chain connects TRBV30 to TRBJ2-3, with D maybe TRBD2 (6 bases). Here the CDR3 reads CAWIFEGGGRNTQYF. DNA for the CDR3: TGTGCCTGGATCTTCGAGGGCGGAGGGAGGAATACGCAGTATTTT.